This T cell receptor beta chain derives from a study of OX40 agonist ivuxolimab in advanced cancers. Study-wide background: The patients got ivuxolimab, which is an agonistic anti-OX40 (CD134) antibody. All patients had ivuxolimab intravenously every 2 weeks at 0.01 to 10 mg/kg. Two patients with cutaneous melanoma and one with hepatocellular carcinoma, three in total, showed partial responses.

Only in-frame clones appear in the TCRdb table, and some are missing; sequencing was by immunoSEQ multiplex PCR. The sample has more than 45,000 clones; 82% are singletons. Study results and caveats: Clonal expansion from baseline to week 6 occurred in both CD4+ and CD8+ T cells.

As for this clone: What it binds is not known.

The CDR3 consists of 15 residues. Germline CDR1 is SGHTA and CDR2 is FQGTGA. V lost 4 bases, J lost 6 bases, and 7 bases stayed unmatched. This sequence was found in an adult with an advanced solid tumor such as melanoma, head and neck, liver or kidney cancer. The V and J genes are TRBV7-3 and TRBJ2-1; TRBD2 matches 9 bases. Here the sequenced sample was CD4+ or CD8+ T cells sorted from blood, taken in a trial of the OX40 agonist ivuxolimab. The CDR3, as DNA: TGTGCCAGCAGCTCGGCGGGGGGGCGAAGCAATGAGCAGTTCTTC. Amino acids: CASSSAGGRSNEQFF. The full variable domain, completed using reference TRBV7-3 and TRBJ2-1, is GAGVSQTPSNKVTEKGKYVELRCDPISGHTALYWYRQSLGQGPEFLIYFQGTGAADDSGLPNDRFFAVRPEGSVSTLKIQRTERGDSAVYLCASSSAGGRSNEQFFGPGTRLTVL.